This record covers a single T cell receptor beta chain. Its antigen specificity is not known. The sample holds no much larger clone one base away, and base qualities are not on file. These data originate in a study of technical replicates of blood from several donors (dated by TCRdb to the late 2010s). The library relied on the immunoSEQ multiplex PCR assay. The source is immuneACCESS, and TCRdb retained only in-frame sequences with V and J called. Part of the clones is not carried over; for the studies checked, unresolved V genes explain less than half of this, and the remainder is unexplained. A total of 83,000 or so clones appear in this sample, more than 80% of them only once. The top ten constitute more than 0.2% of the sample. Sample: T cells isolated from PBMCs. The clonotype originates from a human donor in good health.

The CDR3 protein sequence reads: CASSLRANEFYEQYF. The DNA is TGTGCCAGCAGCTTAAGAGCAAACGAATTCTACGAGCAGTACTTC. The V and J genes are TRBV5-4 and TRBJ2-7; no D gene is confidently identified. The CDR3 contains 15 residues, cysteine and phenylalanine counted. Only the CDR3 part of the read is kept: 45 bases, read in frame from the first base. CDR1 is given as SGHNT and CDR2 as YYREEE, both from the germline V gene (reference sequence). The germline ends are 15 bases apart after V is trimmed by 2 bases and J by 3 bases.